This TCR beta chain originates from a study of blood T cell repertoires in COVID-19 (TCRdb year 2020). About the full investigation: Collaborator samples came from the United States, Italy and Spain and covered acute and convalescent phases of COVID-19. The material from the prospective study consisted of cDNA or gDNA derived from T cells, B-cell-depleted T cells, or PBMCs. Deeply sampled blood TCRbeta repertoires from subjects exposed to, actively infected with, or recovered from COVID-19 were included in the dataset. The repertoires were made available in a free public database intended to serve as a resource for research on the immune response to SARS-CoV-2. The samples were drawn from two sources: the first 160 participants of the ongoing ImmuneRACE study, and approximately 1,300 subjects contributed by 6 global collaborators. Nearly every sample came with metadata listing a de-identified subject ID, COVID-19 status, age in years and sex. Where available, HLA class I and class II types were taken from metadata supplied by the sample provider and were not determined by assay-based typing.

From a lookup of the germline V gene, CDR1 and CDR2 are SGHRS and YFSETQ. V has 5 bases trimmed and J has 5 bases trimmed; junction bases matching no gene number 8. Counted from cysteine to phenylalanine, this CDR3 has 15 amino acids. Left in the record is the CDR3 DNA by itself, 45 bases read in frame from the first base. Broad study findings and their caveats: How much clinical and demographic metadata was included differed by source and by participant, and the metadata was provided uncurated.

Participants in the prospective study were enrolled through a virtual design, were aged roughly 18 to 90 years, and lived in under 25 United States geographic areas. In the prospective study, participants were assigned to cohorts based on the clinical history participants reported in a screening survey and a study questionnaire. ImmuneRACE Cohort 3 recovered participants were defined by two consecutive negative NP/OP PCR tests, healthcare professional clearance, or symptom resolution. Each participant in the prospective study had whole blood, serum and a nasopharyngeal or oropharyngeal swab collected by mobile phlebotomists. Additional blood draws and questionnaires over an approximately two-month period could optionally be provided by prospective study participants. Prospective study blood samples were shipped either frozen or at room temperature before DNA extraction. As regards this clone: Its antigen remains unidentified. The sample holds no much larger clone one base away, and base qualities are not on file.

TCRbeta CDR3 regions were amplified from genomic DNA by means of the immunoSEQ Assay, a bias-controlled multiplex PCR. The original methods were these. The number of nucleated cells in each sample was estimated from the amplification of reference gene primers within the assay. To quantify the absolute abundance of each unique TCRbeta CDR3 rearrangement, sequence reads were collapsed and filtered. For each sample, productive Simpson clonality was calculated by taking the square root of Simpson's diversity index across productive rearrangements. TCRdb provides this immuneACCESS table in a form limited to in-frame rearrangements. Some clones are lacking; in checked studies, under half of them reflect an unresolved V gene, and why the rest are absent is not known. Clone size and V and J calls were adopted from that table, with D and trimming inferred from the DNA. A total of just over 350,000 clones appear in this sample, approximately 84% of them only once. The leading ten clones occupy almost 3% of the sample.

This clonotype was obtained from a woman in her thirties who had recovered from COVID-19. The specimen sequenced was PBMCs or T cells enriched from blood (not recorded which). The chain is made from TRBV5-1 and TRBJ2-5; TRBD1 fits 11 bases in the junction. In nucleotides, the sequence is TGCGCCAGCAGGGACAGGGGGCACCCCGTCGAGACCCAGTACTTC. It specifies CASRDRGHPVETQYF.